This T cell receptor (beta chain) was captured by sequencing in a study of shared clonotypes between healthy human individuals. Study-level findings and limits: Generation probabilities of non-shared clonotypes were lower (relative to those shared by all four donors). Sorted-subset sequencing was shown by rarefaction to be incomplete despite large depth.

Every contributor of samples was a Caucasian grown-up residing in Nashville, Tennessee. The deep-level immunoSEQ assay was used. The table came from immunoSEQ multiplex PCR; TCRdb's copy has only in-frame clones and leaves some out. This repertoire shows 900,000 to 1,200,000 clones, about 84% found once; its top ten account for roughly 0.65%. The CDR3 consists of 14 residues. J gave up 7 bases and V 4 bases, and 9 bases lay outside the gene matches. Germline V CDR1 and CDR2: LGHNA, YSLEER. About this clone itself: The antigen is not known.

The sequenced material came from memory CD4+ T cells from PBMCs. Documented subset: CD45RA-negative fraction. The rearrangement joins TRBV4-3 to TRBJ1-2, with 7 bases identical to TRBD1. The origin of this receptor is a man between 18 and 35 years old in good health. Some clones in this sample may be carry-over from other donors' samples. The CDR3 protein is CASSPRGRGGGYTF. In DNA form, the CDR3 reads TGCGCCAGCAGCCCTAGGGGGCGTGGAGGTGGCTACACCTTC.